This T cell receptor beta chain was profiled in a study of blood T cell repertoires in COVID-19. V shed 5 bases, J shed 1 base, and the junction held 5 bases outside the gene matches. The germline CDR1 and CDR2 sequences are MNHNY and SVGAGI (reference sequence). The CDR3 has 15 residues. Assay: immunoSEQ multiplex PCR; the TCRdb copy retains only in-frame clones and omits some. The repertoire consists of 7,500 to 8,500 clones, with approximately 84% occurring once and the leading ten covering around 20%. This clone appeared a single time. Sequencing was performed on peripheral blood. This receptor was identified in a human donor with active COVID-19. The donor label of this sample is uncertain. The J gene is TRBJ2-5, the V gene TRBV6-6; 9 nucleotides match TRBD2. The CDR3 nucleotides are TGTGCCAGCAGTCCTTGGACTAGCGCCCAAGAGACCCAGTACTTC. The encoded protein is CASSPWTSAQETQYF.